The 5 T cell receptor beta chains below all came from one sample that was sequenced in a study of T cell responses to AZD1222 COVID-19 vaccine. Profiling relied on immunoSEQ multiplex PCR, and the TCRdb table lists in-frame clones only, not all of them. The data show over 120,000 clones, and the top ten clones hold under 2.5%. Input material: peripheral blood. The receptors were sampled from an adult in good health.

CDR3 DNA sequence: TGTGCCAGCAGCGTTATTAGCGGGCCATCTGGGGCCAACGTCCTGACTTTC. Translated, it gives CASSVISGPSGANVLTF. This chain connects TRBV9 to TRBJ2-6; 7 bases are a match to TRBD2. The CDR3 spans 17 residues. V shed 2 bases, J shed 1 base, and the junction held 6 bases outside the gene matches. CDR1 is SGDLS and CDR2 is YYNGEE in the germline V gene.

The chain uses TRBV25-1 and TRBJ1-3; D perhaps matches TRBD1 (5 bases). The CDR3 is 14 residues long. Germline loops: CDR1 MGHDK, CDR2 SYGVNS. V lost 8 bases and J 2 bases, leaving 13 bases between the germline ends. The CDR3 is CASEGSITGNTIYF. CDR3 coding DNA: TGTGCCAGCGAGGGGAGTATAACTGGAAACACCATATATTTT.

The rearrangement links TRBV11-3 to TRBJ1-2; D call uncertain. The CDR3 has 17 residues. Trimming cost V 5 bases and J 4 bases, with 23 bases left between them. Germline V CDR1 and CDR2: SGHNT, YENEEA. The CDR3 DNA sequence: TGTGCCAGCAGCCCCCGGGGAGGGTCAGGAAACTTCTATGGCTACACCTTC. It encodes CASSPRGGSGNFYGYTF. Drawing the rest from reference TRBV11-3 and TRBJ1-2, the complete variable domain is EAGVVQSPRYKIIEKKQPVAFWCNPISGHNTLYWYLQNLGQGPELLIRYENEEAVDDSQLPKDRFSAERLKGVDSTLKIQPAELGDSAVYLCASSPRGGSGNFYGYTFGSGTRLTVV.

The chain uses TRBV14 and TRBJ1-4, with 7 bases identical to TRBD1. V trimming: 5 bases; J trimming: 8 bases; junction bases outside the gene matches: 8. Germline-derived CDR1 and CDR2 are SGHDN and FVKESK. The CDR3 runs 14 residues. The CDR3 coding sequence is TGTGCCAGCAGCAGGGACAGCGGGTCGGAAAAACTGTTTTTT. It is translated as CASSRDSGSEKLFF.

As for this clone: The sample contains more than one DNA sequence encoding this CDR3. The chain joins TRBV7-6 to TRBJ2-7; TRBD1 or TRBD2 may be the D gene (5 bases each). Germline CDR1 is SGHVS and CDR2 is FNYEAQ. This CDR3 region has 14 residues. Trimming removed 1 base from V and 1 base from J, with 8 bases in between. CDR3 in DNA: TGTGCCAGCAGCTTAGAAGAGGGGTCCTACGAGCAGTACTTC. Protein: CASSLEEGSYEQYF.